This T cell receptor (beta chain) was identified during a study of cytomegalovirus exposure and HLA in healthy donors. Study summary: Among the roughly 430 genotyped donors, approximately 80% were placed in the Caucasian-associated ancestry cluster. Overall study results and limits: The study labeled 180 or so TCR beta chains cytomegalovirus-associated. Several of the most significant clusters were apparently associated with common viral pathogens in a later analysis. The authors reported that TCR beta sequences could predict HLA-A and HLA-B alleles. These predictions were accurate for most subjects in the first cohort.

Germline V gene lookup returns CDR1 MNHNS and CDR2 SASEGT. V lost 7 bases and J lost 7; bases outside the gene matches: 9. The CDR3 spans 14 residues. Of note for this clone: Its antigen is not identified.

The PCR employed 60 Vbeta primers together with 13 Jbeta primers. Method: immunoSEQ multiplex PCR; TCRdb's copy keeps in-frame clones and lacks some. Here the sample spans tens of thousands of clones, almost 75% being singletons. Source material: PBMCs. This sequence was found in a man aged 50 to 59 in good health and CMV-seronegative. The rearrangement joins TRBV6-1 to TRBJ2-1; 8 bases are a match to TRBD2. This CDR3 reads CASILDGRGNEQFF. CDR3 bases: TGTGCCAGCATCCTGGACGGGAGGGGGAATGAGCAGTTCTTC.